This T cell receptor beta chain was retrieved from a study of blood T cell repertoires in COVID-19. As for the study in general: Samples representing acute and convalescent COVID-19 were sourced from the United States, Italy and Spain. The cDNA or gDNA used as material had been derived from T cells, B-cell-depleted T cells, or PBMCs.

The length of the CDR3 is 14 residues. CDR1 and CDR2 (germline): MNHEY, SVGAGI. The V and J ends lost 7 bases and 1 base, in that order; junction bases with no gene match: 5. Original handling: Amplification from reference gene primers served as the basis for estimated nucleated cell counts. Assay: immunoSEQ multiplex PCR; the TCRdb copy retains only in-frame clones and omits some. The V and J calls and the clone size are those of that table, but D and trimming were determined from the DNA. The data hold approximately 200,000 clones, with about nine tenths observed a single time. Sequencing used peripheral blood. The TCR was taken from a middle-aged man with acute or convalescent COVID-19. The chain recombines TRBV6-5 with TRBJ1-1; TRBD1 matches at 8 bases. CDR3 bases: TGTGCCAGCACTTTAGACAGGGGGAACACTGAAGCTTTCTTT. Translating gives CASTLDRGNTEAFF.